What follows are 11 T cell receptor beta chains derived from one specimen sequenced in a study of response to subunit inactivated influenza vaccine. TCRdb reprocessed the RT-PCR reads via MiXCR and lists one record per CDR3 protein. This sample has a few hundred thousand distinct CDR3 sequences; around 13% occur once, and the top ten carry around 10%. Sequences were derived from PBMCs from blood, sampled roughly 13 days after vaccination. These receptors all come from a man aged 45-65 years who received an inactivated influenza vaccine.

This chain connects TRBV4-1 to TRBJ1-1, with D uncertain. Germline V gene lookup returns CDR1 MGHRA and CDR2 YSYEKL. The CDR3 length is 15 residues. V lost 2 bases to trimming and J lost 4 bases, with 14 bases between them. The CDR3 DNA reads TGCGCCAGCAGCCAACACCAGGAGGGAGTCACTGAAGCTTTCTTT. As protein: CASSQHQEGVTEAFF.

This sequence joins TRBV5-1 and TRBJ1-5; D is perhaps TRBD1 (6 bases). CDR1 is SGHRS, CDR2 YFSETQ, per germline. The ends were cut back, 1 base at V and 3 bases at J, with 11 bases in the middle. The CDR3 is made up of 15 amino acids. The CDR3 loop reads CASSLSGESNQPQHF. The DNA for the CDR3 is TGCGCCAGCAGCTTGTCAGGGGAATCCAATCAGCCCCAGCATTTT.

This chain joins TRBV4-1 and TRBJ2-5; either TRBD1 or TRBD2 may fit D (5 bases each). Germline values: CDR1 MGHRA, CDR2 YSYEKL. There are 15 residues in the CDR3. V was trimmed by 6 bases and J by 3 bases, leaving 17 bases between them. In DNA, the CDR3 is TGCGCCAGCAGATTGGAGCACGGGGCTGAAGAGACCCAGTACTTC. This translates into CASRLEHGAEETQYF.

This clonotype is medium-sized by share. This rearrangement joins TRBV28 to TRBJ1-4; D is unresolved. Trimming left V 3 bases short and J 0 bases short, with 8 bases between. Per the germline V gene, CDR1 is MDHEN and CDR2 is SYDVKM. The length of the CDR3 is 15 residues. CDR3 DNA: TGTGCCAGCAGTTTCAGGTCGGCAACTAATGAAAAACTGTTTTTT. Residues: CASSFRSATNEKLFF.

The chain is built from TRBV6-5 and TRBJ2-4; D is unresolved. Germline V CDR1 and CDR2: MNHEY, SVGAGI. The CDR3 is made up of 14 amino acids. V dropped 0 bases and J dropped 2 bases, with 5 bases sitting between them. CDR3 bases: TGTGCCAGCAGTTACTCAGGGCCCAAAAACATTCAGTACTTC. It specifies CASSYSGPKNIQYF.

In its sample, this clonotype was seen a few times. The DNA for the CDR3 is TGCGCCAGCAGCTTGGAGGGGACAGGGCAACACCCCCAGCATTTT. This gives the protein CASSLEGTGQHPQHF. This rearrangement joins TRBV5-1 to TRBJ1-5, with 9 positions matching TRBD1. Germline loops: CDR1 SGHRS, CDR2 YFSETQ. There are 15 residues in the CDR3. J was trimmed by 10 bases and V by 0 bases; bases with no gene match: 8.

The chain couples TRBV18 to TRBJ1-5; no firm D call. Trimming shortened V by 6 bases and J by 7 bases, and 13 bases separated the two germline ends. The germline V gene encodes CDR1 KGHSH and CDR2 LQKENI. The CDR3 sequence is 13 residues long. The CDR3 DNA is TGTGCCAGCTCGTTCCATCCAGAACAGCCCCAGCATTTT. Protein: CASSFHPEQPQHF.

This clonotype turned up a few times. This chain joins TRBV9 and TRBJ1-1; tentative D call: TRBD1 (6 bases). The CDR3 has 14 amino acids. CDR1 and CDR2 from the germline V gene are SGDLS and YYNGEE. Trimming removed 0 bases from V and 6 bases from J, with 12 bases in between. The chain's CDR3 is CASSVGTVRAEAFF. Written as DNA, the CDR3 is TGTGCCAGCAGCGTAGGGACAGTACGGGCTGAAGCTTTCTTT. Together with reference TRBV9 and TRBJ1-1, the CDR3 gives the full variable domain: DSGVTQTPKHLITATGQRVTLRCSPRSGDLSVYWYQQSLDQGLQFLIQYYNGEERAKGNILERFSAQQFPDLHSELNLSSLELGDSALYFCASSVGTVRAEAFFGQGTRLTVV.

The sample holds many counts of this clonotype. The V call is TRBV27, the J call TRBJ2-5; TRBD1 agrees at 7 bases. This CDR3 comprises 15 residues. The junction had 6 bases not matched to a gene; V was cut back by 5 bases and J by 0 bases. Germline V gene lookup returns CDR1 MNHEY and CDR2 SMNVEV (reference sequence). The CDR3 DNA reads TGTGCCAGCAGTGGAGACAGGGAGTACCAAGAGACCCAGTACTTC. Translating it yields CASSGDREYQETQYF.

This clonotype turned up a few times. The chain couples TRBV20-1 to TRBJ1-5, with no clear D. In germline, CDR1 is DFQATT, CDR2 SNEGSKA (reference sequence). The V end lost 3 bases, the J end lost 4 bases, and 10 bases lay between the germline ends. The length of the CDR3 is 13 residues. This chain's CDR3 is CSARDVLNQPQHF. The CDR3, as DNA: TGCAGTGCTAGGGATGTTCTAAATCAGCCCCAGCATTTT.

This chain links TRBV7-2 with TRBJ1-3; D is undetermined. V lost 3 bases to trimming and J lost 2 bases, with 8 bases between them. The V gene's germline CDR1 is SGHTA and CDR2 FQGNSA. This CDR3 comprises 14 residues. DNA of the CDR3: TGTGCCAGCAGCTTGGGCGCAACTGGAAACACCATATATTTT. Its protein is CASSLGATGNTIYF.